The source of this T cell receptor beta chain is a study of tumor and adjacent non-tumor tissue in lung cancer. Whole-study findings and limits: TCR diversity was significantly greater in tumor than normal lung tissue.

This clonotype came up once. The antigen is not known. The junction does not match germline at one end; this may be a read error. No cell sorting was done before RNA was extracted from the tissue. The normal lung tissue was taken more than 3 cm from the tumor edge. Three rounds of nested PCR, following a modified ARM-PCR protocol, produced the TCRbeta library. TCRdb re-called the multiplex PCR reads with MiXCR, one entry per CDR3 protein. The sample records some 73,000 distinct CDR3 sequences, about four fifths being singletons. Germline values: CDR1 GTSNPN, CDR2 SVGIG (reference sequence). CDR3 length equals 14 residues.

Specimen: distant non-tumor lung tissue. The chain combines TRBV30 with TRBJ2-2; 9 bases match TRBD1. The receptor was derived from a man between 60 and 75 years old with non-small cell lung cancer. The CDR3 region is CAWIVTGGTGELFF. In DNA, the CDR3 is TGTGCCTGGATTGTGACAGGGGGGACCGGAGAGCTGTTTTTT.